This T cell receptor beta chain was identified in a study of blood T cells in healthy people across ages (dated by TCRdb to the mid-2010s). In the study overall: In model experiments, template switching captured about one uniquely barcoded TCR beta cDNA molecule for every two T cells. The study measured age-related changes in TCR beta repertoire diversity using deep sequencing normalized with unique cDNA molecular identifiers. The donors were divided into four age groups: young (average roughly 17 years), middle-aged (around 41), aged (under 70) and long-lived (around 80). The study analyzed two additional independent replicas of 1 million unique cDNA reads from the same blood draw for two donors, one aged 18 to 30 and one aged 80 or older.

Summary of the overall study and its limitations: The CMV infection status of donors was not known, potentially confounding age-related changes in expanded clonotypes. Total diversity estimates from one million sequenced T cells were considered lower bounds and underestimates. Because profiling used bulk unsorted PBMCs, naive and antigen-experienced compartments could not be compared conclusively. Observed TCR beta diversity per million T cells fell roughly linearly with age, and a significant reduction was already apparent by age around 36. The percentage of naive T cells measured by flow cytometry correlated strongly with observed TCR beta diversity. Compared with the aged group, the long-lived group had more naive CD4+ T cells, fewer expanded clones and increased TCR diversity, suggesting age selection.

Libraries were prepared through 5' RACE. For sequencing, an Illumina HiSeq 2500 was employed. A second PCR of about 6 to 12 cycles was performed with a sample-barcoded 5' primer and a J-beta primer mix. A unique molecular identifier was introduced onto each TCR beta cDNA molecule by a template-switch 5' adaptor carrying 12 random nucleotides. Each sample yielded at least 3 million CDR3-containing paired-end reads. First-strand cDNA was synthesized from all RNA with the Mint cDNA synthesis kit, primed by a TRBC-specific oligonucleotide. After uracil-DNA glycosylase treatment, a first 18-cycle PCR used universal primers M1SS and BC2_uni_R on all cDNA. In the original analysis: Normalization of each sample was performed by random selection of 1 million high-quality reads, each carrying a distinct molecular identifier. Instead of being binned into consensus sequences, reads that shared molecular identifiers were thrown out. CDR3 identification, clonotype clustering and error correction used MiTCR with a Q25 quality threshold and the strictest error-elimination algorithm. A nonparametric unseen species model with Euler transformation was used to estimate a lower bound on total TCR beta diversity. TCRdb trimmed public reads at Q25 via fastp, called clones via MiXCR and kept in-frame beta chains. Every distinct CDR3 protein forms one entry, paired with its most common genes and DNA. TCRdb's processing, not the authors', yielded these V and J calls. The sample profile shows 600,000 to 1,000,000 distinct CDR3 sequences; 20% to 25% of them were found once. The ten top clones hold 3.7% of the sample.

The donors were a few dozen Caucasian individuals from Russia, aged 6 to 90 years, who were systemically healthy. Ten milliliters of peripheral blood were drawn from each donor into EDTA-treated Vacutainer tubes. Ficoll-Paque density-gradient centrifugation was used to isolate PBMCs, with at least 6 million per sample. Total RNA, at least 6 micrograms per sample, was extracted from PBMCs with Trizol reagent. For every donor, an aliquot of PBMCs went through flow cytometry to measure the percentages of naive CD45RAhigh/CD27high T cells. To note about this clonotype: Its antigen is still unknown. The record has no base qualities; no much larger clone is one base away.

Separately, the same data were catalogued under a study of T cells of mothers and their children. As the second study states: Nine systemically healthy Caucasian individuals, comprising three mothers and their six children, were included as donors. cDNA synthesis consumed the entire amount of extracted RNA, loaded at 1.5 ug RNA in each 15 ul reaction. In the second PCR, the M1S primer added sample barcodes and 2-4 random nucleotides. Over 8 million TCR beta CDR3 reads came from each mother, compared with approximately 3 million reads from each child. In both related and unrelated pairs, thymic selection shapes the output of TCR recombination in a similar way, with inherited differences having only a minor effect. Related mother-child pairs always showed normalized repertoire overlap that was slightly higher than in unrelated mother-child pairs, though the difference was never significant. No persistent microchimeric T cell clones were found, with a detection sensitivity of approximately 100 clones per million clonotypes. The study used deep NGS to compare TCR beta repertoires of mothers and children, seeking features distinguishing related mother-child pairs from unrelated individuals. Mothers averaged roughly 36 +/- 4 years of age and children averaged around 10 +/- 4 years. Libraries were sequenced on Illumina HiSeq 2000 with 100+100 nt paired-end reads after adapter ligation with NEBNext reagents. Mother and child libraries were prepared a month apart and sequenced in separate runs to prevent cross-contamination. Each donor had between about 500,000 and 2,100,000 distinct TCR beta clonotypes identified. Naive TCR beta clonotypes were estimated from low-frequency clonotypes matched to each donor's FACS-determined naive share, without sorting.

The TCR originated in a boy aged 5-17 years in good health. Sequencing was done on a sample of blood.

This receptor has the CDR3 CASSPGQSYNEQFF. The sequenced DNA is TGTGCCAGCAGCCCGGGCCAATCCTACAATGAGCAGTTCTTC. The chain links TRBV7-2 with TRBJ2-1, with the D gene not confidently named. From the cysteine up to the phenylalanine, the CDR3 has a length of 14 residues. Here the CDR3 DNA is all that survives: 42 bases in frame from base 1. At the junction V is shortened by 5 bases and J by 1 base, with 9 bases in between. From a lookup of the germline V gene, CDR1 and CDR2 are SGHTA and FQGNSA.